The following is a TCR beta chain sequence with its context. With 5 bases removed from V and 0 bases from J, the gap between germline ends came to 14 bases. Germline V gene data show CDR1 as SGHVS and CDR2 as FQNEAQ. The CDR3 covers 15 residues. Measured with immunoSEQ multiplex PCR; TCRdb has only the in-frame clones, and not every one. The sample holds roughly 220,000 clones, 85% to 90% seen once. This sample was included in a study of blood T cell repertoires in COVID-19. Study summary: COVID-19 samples from acute and convalescent phases originated in the United States, Italy and Spain. PBMCs, B-cell-depleted T cells, or T cells were the source of the cDNA or gDNA that made up the material.

Input material: PBMCs or T cells enriched from blood (not recorded which). The chain uses TRBV7-8 and TRBJ2-7; tentative D call: TRBD1 (5 bases). This TCR derives from a woman between 18 and 29 years old in a cohort exposed to, infected with or recovered from COVID-19 (not recorded which). CDR3 residues: CASSMRQHNSYEQYF. The CDR3 nucleotides are TGTGCCAGCAGCATGAGACAGCACAACTCCTACGAGCAGTACTTC.